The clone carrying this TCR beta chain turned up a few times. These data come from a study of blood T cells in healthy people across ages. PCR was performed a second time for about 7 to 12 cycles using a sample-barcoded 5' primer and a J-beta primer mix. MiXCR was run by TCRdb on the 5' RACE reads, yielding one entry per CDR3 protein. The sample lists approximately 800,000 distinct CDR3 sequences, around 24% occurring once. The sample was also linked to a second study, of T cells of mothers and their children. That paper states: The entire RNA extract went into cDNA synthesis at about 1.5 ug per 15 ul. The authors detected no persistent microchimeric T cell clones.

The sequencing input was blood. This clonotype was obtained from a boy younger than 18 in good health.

The CDR3 DNA follows: TGTGCCAGCAGTTCGGGACATCATAACTATGGCTACACCTTC. It translates to CASSSGHHNYGYTF. This chain uses TRBV6-5 with TRBJ1-2; D perhaps matches TRBD1 (6 bases). The CDR3 consists of 14 residues. Trimming removed 4 bases at V and 1 base at J, with 10 bases between. Germline CDR1 MNHEY, CDR2 SVGAGI.